Each of the 29 T cell receptor beta chains below was sequenced from the same sample in a study of glioma-infiltrating T cells after dendritic cell vaccination. The assay was immunoSEQ multiplex PCR, and TCRdb's table has in-frame clones only and misses some. The sample holds roughly 80,000 clones; around nine tenths are singletons and the top ten take about 2.2%. The time point denotes: after dendritic cell vaccination, including at tumor progression/relapse. The source was blood, collected after dendritic cell vaccination. The receptors come from a human donor with glioblastoma.

The rearrangement joins TRBV5-1 to TRBJ2-7, with TRBD2 as a possible D gene (5 bases). Germline CDR1 and CDR2: SGHRS and YFSETQ. Trimming removed 7 bases from V and 0 bases from J, with 17 bases in between. The CDR3 has 15 amino acids. CDR3 in amino acids: CASRSPSGSSYEQYF. The CDR3, as DNA: TGCGCCAGCCGTTCCCCCAGCGGCAGCTCCTACGAGCAGTACTTC.

The chain couples TRBV21-1 to TRBJ1-2. TRBV21-1 is classified as a pseudogene. The CDR3 runs 15 residues. The CDR3, as DNA: TGTGCCAGCAGCATACCTCGGGACTCTAACTATGGCTACACCTTC. It is translated as CASSIPRDSNYGYTF.

J is TRBJ2-1 and V is TRBV9; a possible D gene is TRBD2 (5 bases). The CDR3 runs to 17 residues. The germline gives CDR1 SGDLS, CDR2 YYNGEE. V was shortened by 0 bases and J by 0 bases, with 13 bases between the two germline ends. DNA of the CDR3: TGTGCCAGCAGCGTAGGGCCCCTGGGGAGCTCCTACAATGAGCAGTTCTTC. Its protein product is CASSVGPLGSSYNEQFF.

This clone was counted once. The rearrangement links TRBV9 to TRBJ1-1, with D perhaps TRBD1 (6 bases). Looked up from germline, CDR1 is SGDLS and CDR2 is YYNGEE. This CDR3 contains 14 residues. The V end was cut by 7 bases, the J end by 6 bases, with 19 bases between. The CDR3 loop reads CASAPGGAGAEAFF. The CDR3 nucleotides read TGTGCCAGCGCTCCCGGGGGGGCCGGGGCTGAAGCTTTCTTT.

The genes are TRBV5-4 and TRBJ1-1, with a possible D match to TRBD1 (6 bases). V was cut by 2 bases and J by 1 base, with 9 bases left in between. Germline V CDR1 and CDR2: SGHNT, YYREEE (reference sequence). This CDR3 has 14 amino acids. The CDR3 here is CASSFRTANTEAFF. CDR3 sequence (DNA): TGTGCCAGCAGCTTTCGGACAGCGAACACTGAAGCTTTCTTT.

This sequence joins TRBV7-2 and TRBJ1-2; the D gene is possibly TRBD1 (5 bases). The CDR3 loop spans 14 amino acids. Germline lookup yields CDR1 SGHTA and CDR2 FQGNSA. V lost 1 base, J lost 4 bases, and 10 bases lay in between. The CDR3, as DNA: TGTGCCAGCAGCTTAGGGCAGGGCATCTATGGCTACACCTTC. The encoded protein is CASSLGQGIYGYTF.

The J gene is TRBJ2-1, the V gene TRBV10-3; D not certain. There are 13 residues in the CDR3. Per germline, CDR1 ENHRY and CDR2 SYGVKD. V was clipped by 3 bases and J by 2 bases, with 5 bases between them. The CDR3 sequence is CAISDNPYNEQFF. The CDR3 region has the DNA TGTGCCATCAGTGATAATCCCTACAATGAGCAGTTCTTC.

The chain links TRBV20-1 to TRBJ1-2; 8 positions match TRBD1. V was clipped by 6 bases and J by 8 bases; unmatched bases: 5. This CDR3 is built from 11 residues. Per the germline V gene, CDR1 is DFQATT and CDR2 is SNEGSKA (reference sequence). The CDR3 DNA reads as TGCAGTGCCACGGACAGGGTCGGCTACACCTTC. Protein sequence: CSATDRVGYTF.

The chain joins TRBV11-2 to TRBJ2-7; 7 positions agree with TRBD2. V trimming: 6 bases; J trimming: 1 base; junction bases outside the gene matches: 9. CDR3 length: 15 amino acids. The germline gives CDR1 SGHAT, CDR2 FQNNGV. The DNA for the CDR3 is TGTGCCAGCAGGAAATGGGGGGGGGATTCCTACGAGCAGTACTTC. Protein product: CASRKWGGDSYEQYF.

The chain links TRBV6-1 to TRBJ1-2; D perhaps matches TRBD1 (6 bases). CDR1 MNHNS and CDR2 SASEGT come from the germline V gene. The CDR3 consists of 15 residues. With 2 bases removed from V and 6 bases from J, the gap between germline ends came to 16 bases. CDR3: CASSELWGLEDGYTF. DNA of the CDR3: TGTGCCAGCAGTGAATTGTGGGGGCTGGAAGATGGCTACACCTTC.

The chain joins TRBV5-1 to TRBJ2-1, with 9 bases lining up with TRBD1. This CDR3 has 16 amino acids. V was clipped by 4 bases and J by 3 bases; unmatched bases: 8. In germline, CDR1 is SGHRS, CDR2 YFSETQ. The CDR3 nucleotides are TGCGCCAGCAGCCACCCGGGACAGGGTGTCTACAATGAGCAGTTCTTC. Protein: CASSHPGQGVYNEQFF.

The chain uses TRBV25-1 and TRBJ2-7, with unresolved D. Trimming shortened V by 3 bases and J by 1 base, and 10 bases separated the two germline ends. CDR1 is MGHDK and CDR2 is SYGVNS in the germline V gene. This CDR3 spans 14 amino acids. The CDR3 sequence is CASSDHSLSYEQYF. The CDR3 bases are TGTGCCAGCAGTGACCATAGCTTGTCCTACGAGCAGTACTTC.

The V gene is TRBV2, the J gene TRBJ1-1; possible D gene TRBD1, 5 bases. Germline CDR1 and CDR2: SNHLY and FYNNEI. The CDR3 is made up of 14 amino acids. V lost 7 bases, J lost 1 base, and 13 bases lay in between. The CDR3 loop is CASTQGQGNTEAFF. Written as DNA, the CDR3 is TGTGCCAGCACCCAAGGGCAGGGGAACACTGAAGCTTTCTTT.

V usage is TRBV6-5 and J usage is TRBJ1-1; D possibly corresponds to TRBD1 (5 bases). The CDR3 totals 14 residues. The V and J ends lost 7 bases and 3 bases respectively, with 15 bases between them. Germline V lookup: CDR1 MNHEY, CDR2 SVGAGI. The CDR3 nucleotides are TGTGCCAGCACCCCCCGGACATGGGACACTGAAGCTTTCTTT. Protein sequence: CASTPRTWDTEAFF.

The chain recombines TRBV15 with TRBJ2-1, with 9 bases identical to TRBD1. Germline CDR1 is LNHNV and CDR2 is YYDKDF (reference sequence). V lost 5 bases and J lost 10; bases outside the gene matches: 9. The CDR3 is 14 residues long. The CDR3 loop is CATSRTGGIYEQFF. In nucleotides, the CDR3 is TGTGCCACCAGCCGAACAGGGGGCATTTACGAGCAGTTCTTC.

The chain is built from TRBV5-1 and TRBJ1-2, with a tentative D call TRBD1 (5 bases). This CDR3 has 17 amino acids. Trimming took off 0 bases at V and 0 bases at J, with 15 bases between the two ends. CDR1 and CDR2 (germline): SGHRS, YFSETQ. CDR3: CASSLDPMGGSNYGYTF. As DNA, the CDR3 is TGCGCCAGCAGCTTGGACCCTATGGGGGGGTCTAACTATGGCTACACCTTC.

The rearrangement uses TRBV4-2 and TRBJ2-5; TRBD2 aligns across 9 bases. Germline V gene sequence: CDR1 LGHNA, CDR2 YNFKEQ. The CDR3 is 15 residues long. J gave up 5 bases and V 3 bases, and 7 bases lay outside the gene matches. Written as DNA, the CDR3 is TGTGCCAGCAGCCAGGCGGGACTAGCAGATGAGACCCAGTACTTC. Protein product: CASSQAGLADETQYF.

The chain employs TRBV19 and TRBJ1-5; D may be TRBD1 (5 bases). This CDR3 spans 14 amino acids. The V end was cut by 1 base, the J end by 4 bases, with 8 bases between. Germline V gives CDR1 LNHDA, CDR2 SQIVND (reference sequence). The CDR3 spells CASSIVGGNQPQHF. The CDR3 region has the DNA TGTGCCAGTAGTATAGTGGGGGGGAATCAGCCCCAGCATTTT. The full variable domain, completed using reference TRBV19 and TRBJ1-5, is DGGITQSPKYLFRKEGQNVTLSCEQNLNHDAMYWYRQDPGQGLRLIYYSQIVNDFQKGDIAEGYSVSREKKESFPLTVTSAQKNPTAFYLCASSIVGGNQPQHFGDGTRLSIL.

This clone has more than one count but fewer than ten. The J gene is TRBJ1-2, the V gene TRBV6-5, with a possible D match to TRBD1 (6 bases). The CDR3 is 15 amino acids. Germline lookup yields CDR1 MNHEY and CDR2 SVGAGI. V was trimmed by 2 bases and J by 8 bases, leaving 18 bases between them. The CDR3 nucleotides are TGTGCCAGCAGTTACGAGGGAACAGGGTCCATCGGCTACACCTTC. This translates into CASSYEGTGSIGYTF.

This chain connects TRBV5-5 to TRBJ2-1; TRBD1 matches at 8 bases. V gave up 3 bases and J gave up 7 bases; unmatched junction bases: 0. There are 12 residues in the CDR3. Germline CDR1 and CDR2: SGHKS and YYEKEE (reference sequence). The CDR3 DNA reads as TGTGCCAGCAGCTGGACAGGGAATGAGCAGTTCTTC. This gives the protein CASSWTGNEQFF.

The rearrangement joins TRBV27 to TRBJ1-2, with 10 nucleotides matching TRBD1. Germline CDR1 reads MNHEY; CDR2 reads SMNVEV (reference sequence). This CDR3 is built from 14 residues. Trimming took 4 bases from V and 2 from J; bases not matched to a gene: 1. The CDR3 nucleotides read TGTGCCAGCAGTTCGACAGGGGGCAACTATGGCTACACCTTC. This sequence encodes CASSSTGGNYGYTF.

V and J are TRBV9 and TRBJ2-5, with 9 bases aligning to TRBD2. With V trimmed by 3 bases and J by 1 base, 7 bases remained unmatched. This CDR3 is 16 amino acids long. The germline V gene has CDR1 SGDLS and CDR2 YYNGEE. The CDR3 protein is CASSAYERGAQETQYF. The CDR3 bases are TGTGCCAGCAGCGCTTACGAGCGGGGGGCCCAAGAGACCCAGTACTTC.

The V and J genes are TRBV6-6 and TRBJ2-2; D is perhaps TRBD2 (6 bases). Germline-derived CDR1 and CDR2 are MNHNY and SVGAGI (reference sequence). Trimming removed 5 bases at V and 4 bases at J, with 14 bases between. The CDR3 totals 15 residues. CDR3 loop: CASSQRPGGTGELFF. The CDR3 bases are TGTGCCAGCAGTCAAAGGCCCGGGGGCACCGGGGAGCTGTTTTTT.

V and J are TRBV5-1 and TRBJ1-2; D not certain. Germline CDR1 is SGHRS and CDR2 is YFSETQ. The CDR3 totals 13 residues. Trimming pared 0 bases from V and 7 bases from J, leaving 10 bases between. The CDR3 DNA follows: TGCGCCAGCAGCTTGGGAGGTGCCCTTGGCTACACCTTC. Translated, it gives CASSLGGALGYTF. Together with reference TRBV5-1 and TRBJ1-2, the CDR3 gives the full variable domain: KAGVTQTPRYLIKTRGQQVTLSCSPISGHRSVSWYQQTPGQGLQFLFEYFSETQRNKGNFPGRFSGRQFSNSRSEMNVSTLELGDSALYLCASSLGGALGYTFGSGTRLTVV.

The V and J genes are TRBV11-3 and TRBJ2-3, with D possibly TRBD2 on 6 matching bases. From germline, CDR1 is SGHNT and CDR2 YENEEA. V was shortened by 1 base and J by 2 bases, with 19 bases between the two germline ends. This CDR3 is 18 amino acids long. CDR3 in DNA: TGTGCCAGCAGCTTAGGTGTCGGTATAGGAGGGCCCACAGATACGCAGTATTTT. This encodes CASSLGVGIGGPTDTQYF.

The chain recombines TRBV18 with TRBJ2-2, with D perhaps matching TRBD1 (5 bases). Per germline, CDR1 KGHSH and CDR2 LQKENI. CDR3 length: 14 residues. With 2 bases removed from V and 1 base from J, the gap between germline ends came to 5 bases. The CDR3 DNA reads as TGTGCCAGCTCACCAACAGGGAACACCGGGGAGCTGTTTTTT. This translates into CASSPTGNTGELFF.

The rearrangement uses TRBV6-4 and TRBJ1-6, with D perhaps matching TRBD1 (5 bases). The CDR3 consists of 14 residues. Germline V gene sequence: CDR1 MRHNA, CDR2 SNTAGT. Trimming took off 4 bases at V and 16 bases at J, with 20 bases between the two ends. CDR3 nucleotide sequence: TGTGCCAGCAGTGGCCCGGGACTCCCTTTGGTTCTCCACTTT. Translated: CASSGPGLPLVLHF.

The CDR3 DNA follows: TGTGCCTGGAGTGCTTCAGGGAACGAGCAGTACTTC. Protein product: CAWSASGNEQYF. The V call is TRBV30, the J call TRBJ2-7; perhaps TRBD1 as D (5 bases). Germline-derived CDR1 and CDR2 are GTSNPN and SVGIG (reference sequence). V was clipped by 1 base and J by 5 bases, with 9 bases between them. The length of the CDR3 is 12 residues.

A remark on this clone: At one of its ends the junction is not consistent with the germline gene, which may arise from a read error. The CDR3 nucleotides are TGCGCCAGCAGTCAATCGGGGAGACACCGAAATTTT. Protein: CASSQSGRHRNF. The J gene is TRBJ1-5, the V gene TRBV23-1; no clear D. TRBV23-1 counts as an open reading frame of uncertain function. CDR3 length: 12 amino acids.